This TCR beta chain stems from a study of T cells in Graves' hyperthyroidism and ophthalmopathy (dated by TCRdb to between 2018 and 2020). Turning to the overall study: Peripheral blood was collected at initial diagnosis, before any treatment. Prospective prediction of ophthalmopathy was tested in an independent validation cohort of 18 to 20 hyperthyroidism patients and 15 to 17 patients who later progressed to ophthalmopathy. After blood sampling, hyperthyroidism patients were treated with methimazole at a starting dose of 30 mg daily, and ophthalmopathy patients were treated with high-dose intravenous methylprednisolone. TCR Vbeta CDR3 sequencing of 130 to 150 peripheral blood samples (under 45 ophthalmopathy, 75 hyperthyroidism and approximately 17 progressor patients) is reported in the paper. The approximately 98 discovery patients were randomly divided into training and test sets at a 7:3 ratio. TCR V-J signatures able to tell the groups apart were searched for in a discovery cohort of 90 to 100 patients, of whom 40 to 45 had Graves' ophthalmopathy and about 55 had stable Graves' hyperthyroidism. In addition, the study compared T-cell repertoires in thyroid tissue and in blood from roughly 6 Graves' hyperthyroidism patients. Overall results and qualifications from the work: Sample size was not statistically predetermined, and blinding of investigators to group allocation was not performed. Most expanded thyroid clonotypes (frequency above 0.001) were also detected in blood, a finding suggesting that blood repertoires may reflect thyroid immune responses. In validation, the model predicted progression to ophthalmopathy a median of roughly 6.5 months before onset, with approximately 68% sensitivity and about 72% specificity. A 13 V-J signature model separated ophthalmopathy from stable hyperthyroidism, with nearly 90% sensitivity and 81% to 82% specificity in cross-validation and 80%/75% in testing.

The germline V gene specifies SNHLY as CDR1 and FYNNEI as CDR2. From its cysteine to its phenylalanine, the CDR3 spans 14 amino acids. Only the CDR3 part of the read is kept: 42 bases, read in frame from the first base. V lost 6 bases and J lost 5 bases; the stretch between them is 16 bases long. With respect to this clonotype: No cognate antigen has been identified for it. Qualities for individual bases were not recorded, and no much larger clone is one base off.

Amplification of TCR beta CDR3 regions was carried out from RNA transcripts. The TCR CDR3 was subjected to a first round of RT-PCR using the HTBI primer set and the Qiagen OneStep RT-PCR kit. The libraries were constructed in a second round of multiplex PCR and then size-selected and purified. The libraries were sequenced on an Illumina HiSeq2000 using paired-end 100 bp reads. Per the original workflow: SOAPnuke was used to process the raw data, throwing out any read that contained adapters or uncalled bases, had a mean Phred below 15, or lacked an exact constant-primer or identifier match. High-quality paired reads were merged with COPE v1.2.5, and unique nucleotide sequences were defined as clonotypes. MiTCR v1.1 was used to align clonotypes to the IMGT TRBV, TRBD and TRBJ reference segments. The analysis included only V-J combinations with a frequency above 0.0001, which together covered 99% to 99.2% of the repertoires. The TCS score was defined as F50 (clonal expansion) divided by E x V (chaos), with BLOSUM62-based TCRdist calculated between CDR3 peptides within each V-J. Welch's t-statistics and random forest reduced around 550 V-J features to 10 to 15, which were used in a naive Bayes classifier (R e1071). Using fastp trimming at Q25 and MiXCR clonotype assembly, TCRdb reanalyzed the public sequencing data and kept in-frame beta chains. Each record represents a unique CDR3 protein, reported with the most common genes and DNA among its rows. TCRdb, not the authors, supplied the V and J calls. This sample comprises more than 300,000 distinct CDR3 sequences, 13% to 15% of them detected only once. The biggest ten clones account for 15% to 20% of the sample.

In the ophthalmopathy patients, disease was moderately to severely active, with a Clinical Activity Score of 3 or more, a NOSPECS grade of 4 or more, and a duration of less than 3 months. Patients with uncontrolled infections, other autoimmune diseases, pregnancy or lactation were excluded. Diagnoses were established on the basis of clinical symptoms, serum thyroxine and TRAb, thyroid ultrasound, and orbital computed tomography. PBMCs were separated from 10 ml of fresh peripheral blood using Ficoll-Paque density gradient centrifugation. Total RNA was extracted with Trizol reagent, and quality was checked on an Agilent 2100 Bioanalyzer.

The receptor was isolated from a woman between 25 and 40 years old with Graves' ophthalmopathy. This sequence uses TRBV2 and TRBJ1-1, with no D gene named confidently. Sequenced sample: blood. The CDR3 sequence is CASSSRTGLTEAFF. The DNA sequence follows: TGTGCCAGCAGCTCGCGGACCGGACTGACTGAAGCTTTCTTT.